Listed below are T cell receptor beta chains from one sample, sequenced in a study of T cells in Graves' hyperthyroidism and ophthalmopathy. MiXCR, run by TCRdb on the multiplex PCR reads, gives a single entry per CDR3 protein. This sample has 530,000 or so distinct CDR3 sequences, with 15% to 20% found just once. The source material was blood. The receptors shown here come from a young woman with Graves' ophthalmopathy. CDR3s include the opening cysteine and the closing phenylalanine or tryptophan. A D gene is named only where the DNA matches it firmly. Only some rows state a clone size, as once, few, many or a class for expanded clones.

abundance	d_gene	v_gene	j_gene	CDR3nt	CDR3aa
-	-	TRBV6-1	TRBJ2-7	TGTGCCAGCAGTTCCGAACGAGATTACGAGCAGTACTTC	CASSSERDYEQYF
few	-	TRBV6-5	TRBJ1-5	TGTGCCAGCAGTTACGGATACAATCAGCCCCAGCATTTT	CASSYGYNQPQHF
-	TRBD1	TRBV20-1	TRBJ2-2	TGCAGTGCTAGAGATTTACAGGGGCCAAACACCGGGGAGCTGTTTTTT	CSARDLQGPNTGELFF
-	TRBD1	TRBV5-4	TRBJ1-2	TGTGCCAGCAGCGGGGAGACAGGGTTAAACTATGGCTACACCTTC	CASSGETGLNYGYTF
few	-	TRBV19	TRBJ1-5	TGTGCCAGTAGTATAGGCGCAGGTGGACATCAGCCCCAGCATTTT	CASSIGAGGHQPQHF
-	TRBD1	TRBV19	TRBJ2-2	TGTGCCAGTAGTACTTCATTCGGGACAGGTGCGAACACCGGGGAGCTGTTTTTT	CASSTSFGTGANTGELFF
-	-	TRBV7-3	TRBJ1-2	TGTGCCAGCAGCCCCATCGACGGTCTCGATTTCCAGGGCTACACCTTC	CASSPIDGLDFQGYTF
-	TRBD2	TRBV6-1	TRBJ2-1	TGTGCCAGCGGGGCCGGGACTAGCGGGGGGGGGGGATCCTACAATGAGCAGTTCTTC	CASGAGTSGGGGSYNEQFF
-	-	TRBV9	TRBJ2-2	TGTGCCAGCAGCGTAGACGGGGGGCTGAACACCGGGGAGCTGTTTTTT	CASSVDGGLNTGELFF
many	-	TRBV20-1	TRBJ2-1	TGCAGTGCTAGACAGGCGGGCAATGAGCAGTTCTTC	CSARQAGNEQFF
many	-	TRBV3-1	TRBJ1-2	TGTGCCAGCAGCCAAAGTATCCAGGCTGGCTACACCTTC	CASSQSIQAGYTF
few	TRBD1	TRBV19	TRBJ1-1	TGTGCCAGTAGTGTCGACAGGGTTGCTGAAGCTTTCTTT	CASSVDRVAEAFF
many	-	TRBV28	TRBJ2-7	TGTGCCAGCACAAACGGAGTAAACTACGAGCAGTACTTC	CASTNGVNYEQYF